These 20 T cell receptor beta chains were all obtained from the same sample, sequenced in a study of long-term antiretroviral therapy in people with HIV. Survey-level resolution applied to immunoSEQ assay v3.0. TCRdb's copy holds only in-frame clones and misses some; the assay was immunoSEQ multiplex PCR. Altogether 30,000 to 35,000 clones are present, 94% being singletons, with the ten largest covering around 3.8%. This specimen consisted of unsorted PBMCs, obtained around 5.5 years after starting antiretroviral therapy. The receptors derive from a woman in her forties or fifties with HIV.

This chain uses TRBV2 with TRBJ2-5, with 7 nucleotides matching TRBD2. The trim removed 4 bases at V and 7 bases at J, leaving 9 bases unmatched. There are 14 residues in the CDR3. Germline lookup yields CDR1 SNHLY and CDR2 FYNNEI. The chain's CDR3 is CASSGTSGLGTQYF. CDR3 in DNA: TGTGCCAGCAGTGGAACTAGTGGACTAGGGACCCAGTACTTC. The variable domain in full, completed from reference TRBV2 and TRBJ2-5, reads EPEVTQTPSHQVTQMGQEVILRCVPISNHLYFYWYRQILGQKVEFLVSFYNNEISEKSEIFDDQFSVERPDGSNFTLKIRSTKLEDSAMYFCASSGTSGLGTQYFGPGTRLLVL.

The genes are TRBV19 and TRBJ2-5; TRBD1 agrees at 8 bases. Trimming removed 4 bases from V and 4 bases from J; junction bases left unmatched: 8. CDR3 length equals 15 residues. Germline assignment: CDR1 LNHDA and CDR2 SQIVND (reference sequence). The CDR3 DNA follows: TGTGCCAGTAGTAGTAGGTTACAGGGGGGAGAGACCCAGTACTTC. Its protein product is CASSSRLQGGETQYF. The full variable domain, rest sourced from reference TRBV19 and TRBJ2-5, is DGGITQSPKYLFRKEGQNVTLSCEQNLNHDAMYWYRQDPGQGLRLIYYSQIVNDFQKGDIAEGYSVSREKKESFPLTVTSAQKNPTAFYLCASSSRLQGGETQYFGPGTRLLVL.

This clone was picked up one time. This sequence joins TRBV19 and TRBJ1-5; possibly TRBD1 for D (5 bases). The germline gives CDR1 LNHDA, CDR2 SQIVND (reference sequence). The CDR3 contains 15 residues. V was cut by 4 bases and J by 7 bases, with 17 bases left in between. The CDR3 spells CASSTVEGFGQPQHF. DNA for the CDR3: TGTGCCAGTAGTACGGTTGAGGGGTTCGGGCAGCCCCAGCATTTT.

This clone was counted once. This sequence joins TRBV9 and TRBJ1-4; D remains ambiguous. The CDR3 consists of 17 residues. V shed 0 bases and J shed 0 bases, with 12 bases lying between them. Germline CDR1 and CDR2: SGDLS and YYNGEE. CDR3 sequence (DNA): TGTGCCAGCAGCGTAGACCCGACGGATGCAACTAATGAAAAACTGTTTTTT. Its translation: CASSVDPTDATNEKLFF.

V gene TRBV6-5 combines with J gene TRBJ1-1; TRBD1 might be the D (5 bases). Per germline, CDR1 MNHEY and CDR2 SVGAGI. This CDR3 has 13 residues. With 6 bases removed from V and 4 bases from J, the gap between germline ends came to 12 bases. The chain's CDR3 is CASRETERTEAFF. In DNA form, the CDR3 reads TGTGCCAGCAGGGAGACAGAGCGCACTGAAGCTTTCTTT.

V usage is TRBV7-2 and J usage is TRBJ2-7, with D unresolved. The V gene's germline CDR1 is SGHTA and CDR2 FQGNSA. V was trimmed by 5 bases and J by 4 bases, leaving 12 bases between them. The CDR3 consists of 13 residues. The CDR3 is CASSPGIPYEQYF. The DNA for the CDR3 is TGTGCCAGCAGCCCTGGGATTCCGTACGAGCAGTACTTC. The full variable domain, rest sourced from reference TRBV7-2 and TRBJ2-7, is GAGVSQSPSNKVTEKGKDVELRCDPISGHTALYWYRQSLGQGLEFLIYFQGNSAPDKSGLPSDRFSAERTGGSVSTLTIQRTQQEDSAVYLCASSPGIPYEQYFGPGTRLTVT.

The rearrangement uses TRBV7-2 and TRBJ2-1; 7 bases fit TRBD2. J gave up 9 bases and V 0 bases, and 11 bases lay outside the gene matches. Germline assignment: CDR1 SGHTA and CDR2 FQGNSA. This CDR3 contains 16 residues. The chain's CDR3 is CASSLAAFGGGLEQFF. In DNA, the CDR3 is TGTGCCAGCAGCTTAGCCGCCTTTGGGGGGGGTCTTGAGCAGTTCTTC.

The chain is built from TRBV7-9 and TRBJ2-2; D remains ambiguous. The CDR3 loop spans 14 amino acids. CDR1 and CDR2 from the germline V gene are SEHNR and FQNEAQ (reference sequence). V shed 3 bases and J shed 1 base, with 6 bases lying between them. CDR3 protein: CASSFRLNTGELFF. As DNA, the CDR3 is TGTGCCAGCAGCTTTAGACTGAACACCGGGGAGCTGTTTTTT.

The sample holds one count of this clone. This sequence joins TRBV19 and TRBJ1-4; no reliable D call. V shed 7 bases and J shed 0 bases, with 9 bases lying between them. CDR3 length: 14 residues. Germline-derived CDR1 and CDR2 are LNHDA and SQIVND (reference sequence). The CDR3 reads CASTIGSTNEKLFF. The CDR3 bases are TGTGCCAGTACCATAGGATCAACTAATGAAAAACTGTTTTTT.

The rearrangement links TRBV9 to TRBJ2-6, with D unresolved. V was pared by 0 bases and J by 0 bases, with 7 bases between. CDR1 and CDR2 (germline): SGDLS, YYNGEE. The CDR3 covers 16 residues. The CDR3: CASSVEGFSGANVLTF. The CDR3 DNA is TGTGCCAGCAGCGTAGAGGGATTCTCTGGGGCCAACGTCCTGACTTTC. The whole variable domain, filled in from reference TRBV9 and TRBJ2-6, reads DSGVTQTPKHLITATGQRVTLRCSPRSGDLSVYWYQQSLDQGLQFLIQYYNGEERAKGNILERFSAQQFPDLHSELNLSSLELGDSALYFCASSVEGFSGANVLTFGAGSRLTVL.

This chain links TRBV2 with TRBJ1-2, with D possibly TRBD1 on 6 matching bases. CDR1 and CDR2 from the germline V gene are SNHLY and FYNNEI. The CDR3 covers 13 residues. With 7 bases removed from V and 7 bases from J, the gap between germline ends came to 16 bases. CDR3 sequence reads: CASTYAEGVGYTF. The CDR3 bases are TGTGCCAGCACCTACGCGGAGGGGGTTGGCTACACCTTC.

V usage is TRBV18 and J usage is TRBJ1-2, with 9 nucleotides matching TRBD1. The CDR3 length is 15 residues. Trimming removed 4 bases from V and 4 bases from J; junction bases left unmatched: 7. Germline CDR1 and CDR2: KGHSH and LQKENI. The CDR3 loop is CASSRAQQGAYGYTF. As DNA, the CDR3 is TGTGCCAGCTCACGGGCTCAACAGGGGGCCTATGGCTACACCTTC.

The CDR3 nucleotides are TGCGCCAGCAGCTCGGAACCGGGGGGAGTTGAGACCCAGTACTTC. Protein product: CASSSEPGGVETQYF. V gene TRBV5-1 combines with J gene TRBJ2-5; TRBD2 aligns across 7 bases. V lost 3 bases to trimming and J lost 5 bases; unmatched junction nucleotides: 10. CDR1 and CDR2 (germline): SGHRS, YFSETQ. This CDR3 is 15 amino acids long.

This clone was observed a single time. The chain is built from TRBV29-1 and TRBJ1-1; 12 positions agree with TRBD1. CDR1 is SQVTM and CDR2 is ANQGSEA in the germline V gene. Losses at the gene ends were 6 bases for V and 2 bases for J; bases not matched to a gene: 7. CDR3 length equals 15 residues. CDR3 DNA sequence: TGCAGCGTCGACGGGACAGGGGGCTTAAACACTGAAGCTTTCTTT. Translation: CSVDGTGGLNTEAFF.

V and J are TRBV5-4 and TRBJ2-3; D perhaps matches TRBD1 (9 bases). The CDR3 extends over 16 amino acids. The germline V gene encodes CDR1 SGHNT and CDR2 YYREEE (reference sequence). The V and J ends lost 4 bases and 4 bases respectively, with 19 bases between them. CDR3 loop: CASSPGGTGIADTQYF. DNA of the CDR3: TGTGCCAGCAGCCCGGGGGGGACAGGGATCGCAGATACGCAGTATTTT. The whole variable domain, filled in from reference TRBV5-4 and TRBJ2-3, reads ETGVTQSPTHLIKTRGQQVTLRCSSQSGHNTVSWYQQALGQGPQFIFQYYREEENGRGNFPPRFSGLQFPNYSSELNVNALELDDSALYLCASSPGGTGIADTQYFGPGTRLTVL.

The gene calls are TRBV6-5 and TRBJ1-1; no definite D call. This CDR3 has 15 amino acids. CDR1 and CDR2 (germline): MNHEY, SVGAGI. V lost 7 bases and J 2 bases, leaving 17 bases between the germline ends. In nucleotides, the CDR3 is TGTGCCAGCAACCGAATAGCAGTTTCCAACACTGAAGCTTTCTTT. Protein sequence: CASNRIAVSNTEAFF.

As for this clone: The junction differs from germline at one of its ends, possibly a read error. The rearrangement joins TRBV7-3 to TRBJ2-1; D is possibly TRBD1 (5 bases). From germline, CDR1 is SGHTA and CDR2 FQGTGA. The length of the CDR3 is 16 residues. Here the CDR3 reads CATSPDGASSYNEQFF. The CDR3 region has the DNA TGTGCCACCAGCCCAGATGGGGCGAGCTCCTACAATGAGCAGTTCTTC.

In DNA form, the CDR3 reads TGTGCCAGCAGGACGGGGCCTACCGCCCCTCACACCTTC. Amino acid sequence: CASRTGPTAPHTF. The chain couples TRBV6-1 to TRBJ1-2; perhaps TRBD1 as D (5 bases). The CDR3 sequence is 13 residues long. Germline values: CDR1 MNHNS, CDR2 SASEGT. V lost 6 bases and J 12 bases, leaving 20 bases between the germline ends.

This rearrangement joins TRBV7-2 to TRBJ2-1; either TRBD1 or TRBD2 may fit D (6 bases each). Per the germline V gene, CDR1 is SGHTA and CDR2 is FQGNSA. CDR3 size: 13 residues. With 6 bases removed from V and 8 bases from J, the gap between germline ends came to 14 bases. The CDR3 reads CASSYGGGDEQFF. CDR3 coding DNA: TGTGCCAGCAGTTACGGGGGCGGGGATGAGCAGTTCTTC.

In DNA, the CDR3 is TGTGCCAGCAGCTTAGGACGGCGGGGGCCCCAGCATTTT. It yields the protein CASSLGRRGPQHF. V and J are TRBV5-6 and TRBJ1-5; the D is unclear. In germline, CDR1 is SGHDT, CDR2 YYEEEE. Trimming stripped 2 bases from V and 9 bases from J, with 12 bases between. The CDR3 loop spans 13 amino acids.